The T cell receptor beta chain described here comes from a study of shared clonotypes between healthy human individuals. Assay used: immunoSEQ multiplex PCR; TCRdb lists only in-frame clones, some missing. The sample carries millions of clones, more than 80% recorded once. Details on this clone: Its antigen is currently unknown. Other DNA sequences of this sample code for an identical CDR3.

General study findings and limits: Specimens sampled were limited to blood, with tissue repertoires likely differing.

From germline, CDR1 is SEHNR and CDR2 FQNEAQ (reference sequence). There are 14 residues in the CDR3. With 3 bases removed from V and 8 bases from J, the gap between germline ends came to 13 bases. V usage is TRBV7-9 and J usage is TRBJ1-4, with a tentative D call TRBD1 (5 bases). Input material: naive CD4+ T cells sorted from blood. Subset in this sample: CD45RA+ positively selected. The clonotype was recovered from a man younger than 35 in good health. The chain's CDR3 is CASSFGQGVEKLFF. DNA of the CDR3: TGTGCCAGCAGCTTCGGACAAGGCGTGGAAAAACTGTTTTTT.